This T cell receptor beta chain is from a study of neurological immune-mediated disorders. For the sorted libraries, about 970,000 CD4+ or CD8+ T cells were used. This clonotype showed up many times. Trimming stripped 4 bases from V and 2 bases from J, with 18 bases between. Germline V gene sequence: CDR1 SQVTM, CDR2 ANQGSEA. This CDR3 region has 17 residues. From the 5' RACE reads, TCRdb called clonotypes with MiXCR, one entry per CDR3 protein. The sample carries some 20,000 distinct CDR3 sequences, approximately 6.8% recorded once. V is TRBV29-1 and J is TRBJ2-6, with D perhaps assigned TRBD1 or TRBD2 (7 bases each). This clonotype originated in a woman in her twenties or thirties with HTLV-1-associated myelopathy (HAM/TSP). Sequenced material: CD8+ T cells from blood. CDR3 DNA sequence: TGCAGCGTTGGCGGGGGACAGATCGCACCTGGGGCCAACGTCCTGACTTTC. Its protein product is CSVGGGQIAPGANVLTF.